Described below is a single TCR beta chain sequence and its context. Germline is not matched at one junction end, which may reflect a read error. CDR3 length: 14 amino acids. Germline assignment: CDR1 SEHNR and CDR2 FQNEAQ (reference sequence). These data come from a study of blood T cell repertoires in COVID-19. Recruits, aged 18 to 89 years, lived in 24 US areas. Participants' reported clinical history set cohort assignment. In Cohort 3, a recovered donor had either two negative PCRs, clearance, or symptom resolution. Original analysis: Reference gene primer amplification gave nucleated cell count estimates. Profiling relied on immunoSEQ multiplex PCR, and the TCRdb table lists in-frame clones only, not all of them. Clone size and V and J calls were adopted from that table, with D and trimming inferred from the DNA. Of about 210,000 clones listed, approximately 78% are singletons.

Sequencing was carried out using PBMCs or T cells enriched from blood (not recorded which). This receptor was taken from a middle-aged man who had recovered from COVID-19. This chain links TRBV7-9 with TRBJ1-6; tentatively, D is TRBD1 (5 bases). CDR3 in amino acids: CASSLDSFNSPLHF. In DNA form, the CDR3 reads TGTGCCAGCAGTTTAGACAGTTTCAATTCACCCCTCCACTTT.